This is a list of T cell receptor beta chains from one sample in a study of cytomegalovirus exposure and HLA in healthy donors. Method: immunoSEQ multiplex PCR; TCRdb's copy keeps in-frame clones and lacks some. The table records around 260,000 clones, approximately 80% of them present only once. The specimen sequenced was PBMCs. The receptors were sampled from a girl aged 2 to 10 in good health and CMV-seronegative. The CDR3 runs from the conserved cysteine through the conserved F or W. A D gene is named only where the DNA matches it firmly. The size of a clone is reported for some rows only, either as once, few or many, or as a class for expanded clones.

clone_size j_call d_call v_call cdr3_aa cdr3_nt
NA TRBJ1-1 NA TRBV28 CASKANTEAFF TGTGCCAGCAAAGCGAACACTGAAGCTTTCTTT
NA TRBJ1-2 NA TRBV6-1 CASSYYAGFDGYTF TGTGCCAGCAGTTATTATGCAGGGTTCGATGGCTACACCTTC
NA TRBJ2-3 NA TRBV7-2 CASSLSFHTDTQYF TGTGCCAGCAGCCTTAGCTTTCACACAGATACGCAGTATTTT
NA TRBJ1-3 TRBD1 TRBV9 CASSRDRGLRISGNTIYF TGTGCCAGCAGCCGCGACAGGGGGCTTAGGATCTCTGGAAACACCATATATTTT
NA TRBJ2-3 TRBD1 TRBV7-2 CASSSTGQGAQTQYF TGTGCCAGCAGCTCGACGGGACAGGGGGCGCAGACGCAGTATTTT
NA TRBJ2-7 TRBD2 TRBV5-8 CASSEEGASGGLRGQYF TGTGCCAGCAGCGAGGAAGGGGCTAGCGGGGGATTACGAGGGCAGTACTTC
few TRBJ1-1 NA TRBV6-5 CASSPGTEAFF TGTGCCAGCAGTCCCGGGACAGAAGCTTTCTTT
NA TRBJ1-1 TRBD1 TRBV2 CASTAGGTAFF TGTGCCAGCACTGCAGGGGGCACAGCTTTCTTT
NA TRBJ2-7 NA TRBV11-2 CASTWGGGPLYEQYF TGTGCCAGCACCTGGGGAGGCGGGCCGCTCTACGAGCAGTACTTC
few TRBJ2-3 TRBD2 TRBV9 CASSVARGGGADTQYF TGTGCCAGCAGCGTAGCCCGAGGCGGGGGGGCAGATACGCAGTATTTT
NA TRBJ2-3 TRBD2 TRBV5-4 CASSGGTSRSTDTQYF TGTGCCAGCAGCGGCGGGACTAGTCGTAGCACAGATACGCAGTATTTT
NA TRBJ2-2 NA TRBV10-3 CAGRQDLNTGELFF TGTGCCGGTCGACAGGACCTGAACACCGGGGAGCTGTTTTTT
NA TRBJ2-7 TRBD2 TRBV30 CAWTQAGETYEQYF TGTGCCTGGACCCAAGCGGGAGAAACCTACGAGCAGTACTTC
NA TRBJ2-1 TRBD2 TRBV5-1 CASSLEALAAEQFF TGCGCCAGCAGTTTGGAGGCACTAGCGGCCGAGCAGTTCTTC
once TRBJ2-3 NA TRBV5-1 CASSLQGGDTQYF TGCGCCAGCAGCCTACAGGGTGGAGATACGCAGTATTTT
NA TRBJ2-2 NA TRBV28 CASRMTGKAGELFF TGTGCCAGCAGAATGACGGGAAAGGCCGGGGAGCTGTTTTTT
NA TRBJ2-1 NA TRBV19 CASSTGQNNEQFF TGTGCCAGTAGTACAGGACAGAACAATGAGCAGTTCTTC
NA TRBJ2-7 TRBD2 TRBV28 CASSLERGGRDEQYF TGTGCCAGCAGTTTAGAGCGGGGGGGCCGGGACGAGCAGTACTTC
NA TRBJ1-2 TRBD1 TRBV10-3 CAVLYLGTEGNGYTF TGTGCCGTACTATACCTGGGGACAGAAGGTAATGGCTACACCTTC
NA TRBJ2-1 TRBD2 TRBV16 CASSQGRGATIRYNEQFF TGTGCCAGCAGCCAAGGGCGGGGGGCCACTATTCGTTACAATGAGCAGTTCTTC
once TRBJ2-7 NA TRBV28 CASSILANEQYF TGTGCCAGCAGTATCCTAGCGAACGAGCAGTACTTC
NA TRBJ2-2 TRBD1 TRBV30 CAWMPGQSAGELFF TGTGCCTGGATGCCGGGACAGTCCGCCGGGGAGCTGTTTTTT
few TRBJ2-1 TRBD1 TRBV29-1 CSVGKDRLNEQFF TGCAGCGTTGGCAAGGACAGGCTGAATGAGCAGTTCTTC
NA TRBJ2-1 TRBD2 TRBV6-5 CASSSGLALNEQFF TGTGCCAGCAGTTCAGGACTAGCGCTCAATGAGCAGTTCTTC
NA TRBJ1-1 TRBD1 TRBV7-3 CASSLTGQREAFF TGTGCCAGCAGCTTAACGGGACAGAGAGAAGCTTTCTTT
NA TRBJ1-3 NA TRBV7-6 CASSPDPDSRNTIYF TGTGCCAGCAGCCCCGACCCGGACAGCAGAAACACCATATATTTT
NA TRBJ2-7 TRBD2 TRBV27 CASRGHGGASGEQYF TGTGCCAGCAGGGGCCACGGGGGGGCCTCCGGCGAGCAGTACTTC
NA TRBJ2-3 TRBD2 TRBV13 CASSSWTSGGTDTQYF TGTGCCAGCAGCTCTTGGACTAGCGGGGGGACAGATACGCAGTATTTT
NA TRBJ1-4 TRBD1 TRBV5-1 CASSLGQGNEKLFF TGCGCCAGCAGCCTGGGACAGGGGAATGAAAAACTGTTTTTT
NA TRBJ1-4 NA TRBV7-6 CASSLGIALGPNEKLFF TGTGCCAGCAGCTTAGGCATAGCCTTGGGGCCCAATGAAAAACTGTTTTTT
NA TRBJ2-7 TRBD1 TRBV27 CASSSRTGFTYEQYF TGTGCCAGCAGTTCACGGACAGGGTTCACCTACGAGCAGTACTTC
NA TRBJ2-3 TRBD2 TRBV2 CASMRILAGGPDTQYF TGTGCCAGCATGAGAATACTAGCGGGGGGGCCCGATACGCAGTATTTT
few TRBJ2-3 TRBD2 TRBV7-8 CASSSQTSGITDTQYF TGTGCCAGCAGCTCCCAGACTAGCGGGATCACAGATACGCAGTATTTT
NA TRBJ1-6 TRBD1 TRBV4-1 CASSQVVGQGYSPLHF TGCGCCAGCAGCCAGGTTGTGGGACAGGGTTATTCACCCCTCCACTTT
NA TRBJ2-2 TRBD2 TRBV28 CASTRLAVNTGELFF TGTGCCAGCACCCGGCTAGCGGTGAACACCGGGGAGCTGTTTTTT
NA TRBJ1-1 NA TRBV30 CAWSQGTEAFF TGTGCCTGGAGTCAGGGAACTGAAGCTTTCTTT
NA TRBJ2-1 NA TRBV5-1 CASSFSAQLLDNEQFF TGCGCCAGCAGCTTCAGCGCCCAGCTTCTAGACAATGAGCAGTTCTTC
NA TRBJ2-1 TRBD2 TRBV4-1 CASSQDSLAGSYNEQFF TGCGCCAGCAGCCAGGATTCACTAGCGGGCTCCTACAATGAGCAGTTCTTC
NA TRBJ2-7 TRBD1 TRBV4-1 CASSQVDRETYEQYF TGCGCCAGCAGCCAAGTCGACAGGGAAACCTACGAGCAGTACTTC
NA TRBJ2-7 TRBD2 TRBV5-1 CASSAGGLVTSYEQYF TGCGCCAGCAGCGCGGGGGGACTAGTTACGTCGTACGAGCAGTACTTC